This TCR beta chain was observed in a study of beta chain features in type 1 diabetes (dated by TCRdb to about 2018). Looking at the study overall: Mean age, gender distribution, total cell number and subset yield were not different between patients and healthy donors. Regulatory and stem cell-like memory subsets were isolated from only 8 patients and roughly eight healthy donors, whereas naive and central memory subsets came from all 30 or so donors. In the study, TCRB repertoires of sorted circulating CD4+ T cell subsets from recently diagnosed type 1 diabetes patients were compared with those of matched healthy donors. Across all samples, 107,917,701 sorted cells were examined, and cell number per subset correlated strongly with RNA yield. General conclusions and limits of the study: In all four CD4+ subsets, TCRB CDR3 length was moderately but significantly shorter in type 1 diabetes patients. Naive, central memory and regulatory TCRB repertoires appeared more similar among patients than among healthy donors. Shorter templates might be favored by PCR, yet because patient and control samples were amplified and corrected together, any such skew would affect both groups equally. Sequencing cDNA rather than genomic DNA could over-represent highly expressing activated cells, although activation and CD3 levels did not differ between groups. Because small numbers of individuals were included in the HLA sub-analyses, any influence of HLA type on TCRB rearrangement was left unresolved. At VDJ recombination sites, patients with type 1 diabetes made fewer insertions and deleted more nucleotides, a pattern implying thymic rearrangement abnormalities.

As for this clone: Its binding antigen is unknown. Base qualities are not recorded, but no much larger clone differs from it by a single base.

Each donor gave one peripheral blood draw, averaging around 0.11 L, which was collected into heparinised tubes. A BD FACSAria II was used to sort naive, central memory, regulatory and stem cell-like memory CD4+ T cells with a panel that included CD45RO, CCR7, CD25, CD127, CD95 and CD27. A purity above 98% was achieved for all sorted populations. PBMCs were separated immediately by Lymphoprep density gradient centrifugation and were stained directly, without being cultured. So that batch effects would be minimized, each experiment stained and sorted samples in pairs, pairing one healthy donor with one patient. In the germline V gene, CDR1 corresponds to SGDLS and CDR2 to YYNGEE. V is trimmed back by 4 bases and J by 1 base, and the junction contains 8 bases that no gene match accounts for. The CDR3, cysteine through phenylalanine, is 16 amino acids long. Only the CDR3 region is kept as DNA, spanning 48 bases read in frame from base 1.

All of the isolated RNA was reverse transcribed with the High Capacity cDNA Reverse Transcription Kit, so expressed TCRB transcripts were sequenced. Deep immunoSEQ sequencing was performed on naive, central memory and regulatory T cell samples, with an average of roughly 3.5 million total reads per sample. Sorted cells were lysed in RLT buffer, and RNA was extracted using DNase-treated RNeasy Micro or Mini kits according to cell number. To prevent cross-contamination, every cell subset was processed on its own, while patient and healthy donor samples were processed together. Using the immunoSEQ multiplex PCR, TCRB sequences were amplified from cDNA into 87-bp fragments spanning the CDR3 region. The amplicons were sequenced using the Illumina HiSeq platform. The paper's data handling went like this. PCR bias was computationally corrected using synthetic template baselines, reads within Hamming distance 2 were collapsed, and singletons that could not be merged were discarded. By aligning reads against IMGT, V, D and J genes, CDR3 length, and insertions or deletions at six rearrangement sites were assigned. Within each subset, clonotype counts were normalized to sorted cell number, after which true diversity and Gini coefficients were computed with the tcR R package. The overlap coefficient, calculated on TCRB nucleotide sequences, was used to measure repertoire sharing. As a proxy for the pre-selection repertoire, out-of-frame TCRB sequences from naive cells were analyzed. What TCRdb holds here is the immuneACCESS table cut down to in-frame rearrangements. Part of the clones is not present; checked against another copy, under half of the missing clones reflect an unresolved V gene, and the others are unexplained. V and J calls and clone size come straight from that table; D and trimming were deduced from the DNA. Counted in this sample were fewer than 450,000 clones; roughly 14% of them appeared once. The ten largest clonotypes hold 0.015% of the sample.

Material: naive CD4+ T cells from blood. The cell subset or site label corresponds to: true naive CD4+ T cells. The chain couples TRBV9 to TRBJ2-3, with 8 bases aligning to TRBD1. This receptor was taken from a woman aged 18-29 years with type 1 diabetes. The CDR3 reads CASSPTGTGGTDTQYF. The DNA sequence is as follows: TGTGCCAGCAGCCCAACCGGGACAGGAGGCACAGATACGCAGTATTTT.